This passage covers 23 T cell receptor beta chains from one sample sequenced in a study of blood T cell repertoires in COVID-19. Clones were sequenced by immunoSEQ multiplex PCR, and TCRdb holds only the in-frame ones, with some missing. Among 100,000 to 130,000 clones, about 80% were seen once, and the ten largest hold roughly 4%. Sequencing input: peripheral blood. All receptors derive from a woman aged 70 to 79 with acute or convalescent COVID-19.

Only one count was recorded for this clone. CDR3 sequence reads: CASSPQGGTEAFF. The DNA for the CDR3 is TGCGCCAGCAGCCCCCAGGGAGGGACTGAAGCTTTCTTT. The genes are TRBV5-1 and TRBJ1-1, with a weak D call TRBD1 (5 bases). The CDR3 is 13 amino acids. Trimming stripped 4 bases from V and 5 bases from J, with 12 bases between. Germline V lookup: CDR1 SGHRS, CDR2 YFSETQ.

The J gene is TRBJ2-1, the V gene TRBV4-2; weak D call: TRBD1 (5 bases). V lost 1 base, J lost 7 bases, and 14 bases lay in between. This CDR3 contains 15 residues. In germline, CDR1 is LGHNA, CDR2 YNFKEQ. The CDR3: CASSQGGQGGNEQFF. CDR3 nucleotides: TGTGCCAGCAGCCAAGGAGGTCAGGGTGGGAATGAGCAGTTCTTC.

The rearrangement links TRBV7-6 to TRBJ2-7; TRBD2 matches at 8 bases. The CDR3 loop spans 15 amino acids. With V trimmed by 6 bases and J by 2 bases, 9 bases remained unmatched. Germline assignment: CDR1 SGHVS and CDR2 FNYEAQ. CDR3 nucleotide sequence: TGTGCCAGCAGTTCGCAGAGCGGGAGAACCTACGAGCAGTACTTC. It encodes CASSSQSGRTYEQYF.

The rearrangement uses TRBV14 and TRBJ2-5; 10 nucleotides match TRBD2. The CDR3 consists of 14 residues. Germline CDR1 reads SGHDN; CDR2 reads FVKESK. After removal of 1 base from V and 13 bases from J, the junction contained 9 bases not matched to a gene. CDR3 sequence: CASSQVQRGGAWYF. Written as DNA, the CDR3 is TGTGCCAGCAGCCAAGTCCAGCGGGGGGGAGCTTGGTACTTC.

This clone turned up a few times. The CDR3 region has the DNA TGTGCCAGCAGCTTTAAAACGGGACTAGCGGAGAAGCAGTTCTTC. Translated, it gives CASSFKTGLAEKQFF. This sequence joins TRBV7-9 and TRBJ2-1; TRBD2 matches at 11 bases. Germline trimming cut 3 bases from V and 11 bases from J; bases unmatched to any gene: 9. The germline V gene has CDR1 SEHNR and CDR2 FQNEAQ (reference sequence). This CDR3 spans 15 amino acids.

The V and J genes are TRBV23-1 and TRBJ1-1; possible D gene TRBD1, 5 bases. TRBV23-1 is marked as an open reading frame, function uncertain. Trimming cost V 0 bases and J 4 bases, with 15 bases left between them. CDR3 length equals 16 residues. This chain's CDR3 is CASSQSGEAEGTEAFF. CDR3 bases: TGCGCCAGCAGTCAATCAGGGGAGGCAGAGGGCACTGAAGCTTTCTTT.

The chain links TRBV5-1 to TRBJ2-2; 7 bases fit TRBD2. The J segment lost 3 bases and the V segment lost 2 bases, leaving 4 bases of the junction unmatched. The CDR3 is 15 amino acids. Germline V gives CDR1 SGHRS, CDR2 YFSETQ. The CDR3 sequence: CASSLGGSDTGELFF. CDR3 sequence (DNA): TGCGCCAGCAGCTTAGGCGGGAGTGACACCGGGGAGCTGTTTTTT.

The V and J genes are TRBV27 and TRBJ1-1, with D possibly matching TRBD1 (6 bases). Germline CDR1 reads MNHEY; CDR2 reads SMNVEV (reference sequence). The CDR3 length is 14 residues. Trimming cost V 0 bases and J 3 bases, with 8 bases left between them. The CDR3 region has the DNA TGTGCCAGCAGTTTATCGGGGGCGGACACTGAAGCTTTCTTT. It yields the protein CASSLSGADTEAFF.

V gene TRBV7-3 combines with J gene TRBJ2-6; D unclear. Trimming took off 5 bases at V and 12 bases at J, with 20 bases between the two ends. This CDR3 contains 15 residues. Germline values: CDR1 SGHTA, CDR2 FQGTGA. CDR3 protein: CASSLNGPPLSVLTF. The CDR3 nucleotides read TGTGCCAGCAGCCTAAATGGGCCGCCACTCAGCGTCCTGACTTTC.

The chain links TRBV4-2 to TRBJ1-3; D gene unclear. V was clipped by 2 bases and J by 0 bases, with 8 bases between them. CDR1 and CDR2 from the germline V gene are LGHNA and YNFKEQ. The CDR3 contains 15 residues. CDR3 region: CASSQPISSGNTIYF. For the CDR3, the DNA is TGTGCCAGCAGCCAACCGATTAGCTCTGGAAACACCATATATTTT.

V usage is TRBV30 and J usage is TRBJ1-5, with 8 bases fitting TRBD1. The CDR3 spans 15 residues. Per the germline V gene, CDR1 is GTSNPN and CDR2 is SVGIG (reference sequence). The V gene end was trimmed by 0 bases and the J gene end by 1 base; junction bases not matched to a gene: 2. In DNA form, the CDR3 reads TGTGCCTGGAGTGTAAGGACAGGGAGCAATCAGCCCCAGCATTTT. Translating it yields CAWSVRTGSNQPQHF.

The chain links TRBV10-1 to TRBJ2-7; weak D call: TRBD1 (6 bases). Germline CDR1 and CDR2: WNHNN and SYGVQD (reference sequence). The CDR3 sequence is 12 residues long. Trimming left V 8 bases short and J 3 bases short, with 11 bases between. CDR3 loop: CASSDSVYEQYF. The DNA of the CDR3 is TGCGCCAGCTCGGACAGCGTCTACGAGCAGTACTTC.

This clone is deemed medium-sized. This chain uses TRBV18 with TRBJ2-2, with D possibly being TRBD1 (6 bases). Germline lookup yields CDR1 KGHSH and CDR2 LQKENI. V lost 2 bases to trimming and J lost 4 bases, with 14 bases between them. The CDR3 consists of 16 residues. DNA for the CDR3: TGTGCCAGCTCACCAGTCCCCGGACAGTTCACCGGGGAGCTGTTTTTT. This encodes CASSPVPGQFTGELFF.

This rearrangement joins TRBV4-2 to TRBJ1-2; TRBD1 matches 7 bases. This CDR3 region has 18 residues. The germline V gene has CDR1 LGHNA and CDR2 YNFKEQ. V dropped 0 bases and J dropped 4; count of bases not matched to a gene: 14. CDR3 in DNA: TGTGCCAGCAGCCAAGATGTCTTGTGGGACAGCAGGAGCTATGGCTACACCTTC. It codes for CASSQDVLWDSRSYGYTF.

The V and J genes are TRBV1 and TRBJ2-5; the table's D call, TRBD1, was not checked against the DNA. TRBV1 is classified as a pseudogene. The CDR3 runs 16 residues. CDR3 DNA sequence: TGCACCAGCAGCCAAGACCCCCAGGGTAGTTTGGAGACCCAGTACTTC. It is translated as CTSSQDPQGSLETQYF.

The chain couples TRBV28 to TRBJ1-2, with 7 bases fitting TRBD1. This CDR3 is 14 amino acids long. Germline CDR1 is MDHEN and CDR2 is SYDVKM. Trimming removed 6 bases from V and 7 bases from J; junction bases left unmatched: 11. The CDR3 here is CASSLRDSFLGYTF. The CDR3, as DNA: TGTGCCAGCAGCCTCCGGGACAGCTTTCTTGGCTACACCTTC.

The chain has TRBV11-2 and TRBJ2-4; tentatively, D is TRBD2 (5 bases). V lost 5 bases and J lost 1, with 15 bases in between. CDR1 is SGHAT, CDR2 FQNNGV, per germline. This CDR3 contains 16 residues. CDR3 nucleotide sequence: TGTGCCAGCAGCACTTTACGGGGTTTCGCCAAAAACATTCAGTACTTC. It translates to CASSTLRGFAKNIQYF.

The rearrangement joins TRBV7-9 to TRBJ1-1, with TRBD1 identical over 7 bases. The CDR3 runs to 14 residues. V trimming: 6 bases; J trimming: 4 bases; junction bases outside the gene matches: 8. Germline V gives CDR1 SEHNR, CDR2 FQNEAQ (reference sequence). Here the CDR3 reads CASSPITGVTEAFF. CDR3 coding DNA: TGTGCCAGCAGTCCTATCACAGGGGTCACTGAAGCTTTCTTT.

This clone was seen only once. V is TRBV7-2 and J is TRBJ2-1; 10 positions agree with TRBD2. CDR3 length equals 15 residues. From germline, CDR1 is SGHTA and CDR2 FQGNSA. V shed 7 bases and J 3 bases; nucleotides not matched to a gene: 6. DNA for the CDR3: TGTGCCAGCACCTCGGGACTAGCGTACTACAATGAGCAGTTCTTC. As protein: CASTSGLAYYNEQFF.

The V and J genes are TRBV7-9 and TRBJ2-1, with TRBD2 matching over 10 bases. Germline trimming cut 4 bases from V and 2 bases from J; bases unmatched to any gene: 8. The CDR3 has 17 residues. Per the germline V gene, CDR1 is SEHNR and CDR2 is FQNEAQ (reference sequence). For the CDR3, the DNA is TGTGCCAGCAGCTACTACCCCCTAGCGGGGGCCTACAATGAGCAGTTCTTC. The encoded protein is CASSYYPLAGAYNEQFF.

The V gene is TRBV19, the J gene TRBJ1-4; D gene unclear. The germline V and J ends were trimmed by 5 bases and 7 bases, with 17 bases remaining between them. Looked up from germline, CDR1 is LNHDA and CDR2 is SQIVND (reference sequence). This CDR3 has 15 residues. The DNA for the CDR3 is TGTGCCAGTAGTTCGGCGGCTTCGGCATTTGAAAAACTGTTTTTT. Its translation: CASSSAASAFEKLFF.

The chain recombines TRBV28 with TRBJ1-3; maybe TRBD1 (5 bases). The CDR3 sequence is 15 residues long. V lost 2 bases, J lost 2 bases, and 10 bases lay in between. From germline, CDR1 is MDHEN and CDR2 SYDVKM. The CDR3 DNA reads TGTGCCAGCAGTTTAGGGGGGTCGACTGGAAACACCATATATTTT. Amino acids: CASSLGGSTGNTIYF.

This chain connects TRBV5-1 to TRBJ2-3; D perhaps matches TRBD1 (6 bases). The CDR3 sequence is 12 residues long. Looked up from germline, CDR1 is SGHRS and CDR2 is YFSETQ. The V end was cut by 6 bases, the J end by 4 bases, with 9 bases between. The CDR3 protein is CASNNRADTQYF. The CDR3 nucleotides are TGCGCCAGCAACAACAGGGCAGATACGCAGTATTTT.